This T cell receptor (beta chain) is from a study of shared clonotypes between healthy human individuals. Notes on this clone: The antigen remains undetermined.

Study outcomes and limitations: Genetic and exposure-history diversity was limited by the small donor number. Sampling was confined to blood; repertoires within tissues likely differ.

Looked up from germline, CDR1 is KGHSH and CDR2 is LQKENI. V was pared by 2 bases and J by 5 bases, with 9 bases between. This CDR3 is built from 13 residues. What was sequenced on ten immunoSEQ deep assay plates was unsorted PBMC DNA. Libraries were prepared by immunoSEQ multiplex PCR; TCRdb keeps only in-frame clonotypes and omits some of them. In the table there are about 490,000 clones, roughly 80% of which are singletons. The donors, all of them Caucasian adults, lived in Nashville, Tennessee. This TCR was recovered from a woman in her forties in good health. Some clones in this sample may be carry-over from other donors' samples. Sequencing input: PBMCs. This rearrangement joins TRBV18 to TRBJ2-5; possibly TRBD1 for D (6 bases). CDR3 amino acids: CASSPSGVETQYF. The DNA for the CDR3 is TGTGCCAGCTCACCATCAGGGGTGGAGACCCAGTACTTC. Full variable domain (outside the CDR3, taken from reference TRBV18 and TRBJ2-5): NAGVMQNPRHLVRRRGQEARLRCSPMKGHSHVYWYRQLPEEGLKFMVYLQKENIIDESGMPKERFSAEFPKEGPSILRIQQVVRGDSAAYFCASSPSGVETQYFGPGTRLLVL.